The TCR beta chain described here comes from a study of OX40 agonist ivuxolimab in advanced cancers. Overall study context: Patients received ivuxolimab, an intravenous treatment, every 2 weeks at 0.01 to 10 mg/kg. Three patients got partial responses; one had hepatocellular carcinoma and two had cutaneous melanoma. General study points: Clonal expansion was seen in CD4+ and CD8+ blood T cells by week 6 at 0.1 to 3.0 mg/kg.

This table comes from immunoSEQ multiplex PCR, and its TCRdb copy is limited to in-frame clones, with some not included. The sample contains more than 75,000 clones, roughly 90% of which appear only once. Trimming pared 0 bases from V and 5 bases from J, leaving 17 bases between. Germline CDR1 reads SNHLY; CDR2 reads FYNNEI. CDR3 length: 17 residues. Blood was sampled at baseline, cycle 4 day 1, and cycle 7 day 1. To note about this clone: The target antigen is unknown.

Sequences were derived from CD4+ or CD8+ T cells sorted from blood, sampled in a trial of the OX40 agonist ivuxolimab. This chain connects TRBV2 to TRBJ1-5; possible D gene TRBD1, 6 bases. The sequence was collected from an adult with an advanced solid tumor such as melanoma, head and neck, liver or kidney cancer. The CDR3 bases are TGTGCCAGCAGTGAAGCGCTTACAGGGTGGGATGATCAGCCCCAGCATTTT. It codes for CASSEALTGWDDQPQHF.